One sample yielded the 14 T cell receptor beta chains listed below, sequenced in a study of human T cells and chemical hapten exposure. TCRdb called the RACE reads again in MiXCR, with one record for every CDR3 protein. The sample has about 60,000 distinct CDR3 sequences, approximately 11% seen once. Noted time point: pre-sensitization, week 0. Specified treatment: therapeutic diphenylcyclopropenone sensitization with weekly scalp DPC. Sequencing was performed on whole blood, taken in connection with sensitization to the hapten diphenylcyclopropenone (DPC). The receptors originated from a middle-aged woman with alopecia areata. Some clones in this sample may be carry-over from other donors' samples.

This clonotype was recorded many times. This chain uses TRBV11-2 with TRBJ2-1; D uncertain. Germline V lookup: CDR1 SGHAT, CDR2 FQNNGV. V was trimmed by 5 bases and J by 3 bases, leaving 23 bases between them. The CDR3 is made up of 18 amino acids. This chain's CDR3 is CASSVPSVGTFSYNEQFF. The CDR3 DNA sequence: TGTGCCAGCAGCGTCCCGTCGGTGGGTACCTTCAGCTACAATGAGCAGTTCTTC.

This clonotype came up a few times. The genes are TRBV6-2 or TRBV6-3 and TRBJ1-1; 7 nucleotides agree with TRBD1. The CDR3 totals 16 residues. In germline, CDR1 is MNHEY, CDR2 SVGEGT. The J segment lost 1 base and the V segment lost 4 bases, leaving 9 bases of the junction unmatched. This CDR3 reads CASSSTGWHSNTEAFF. The CDR3 region has the DNA TGTGCCAGCAGTTCGACAGGGTGGCATTCGAACACTGAAGCTTTCTTT.

J is TRBJ1-6 and V is TRBV10-3, with 7 bases that match TRBD1. CDR1 is ENHRY, CDR2 SYGVKD, per germline. There are 14 residues in the CDR3. V lost 6 bases to trimming and J lost 10 bases; unmatched junction nucleotides: 9. The CDR3 protein is CAIRQGDPASPLHF. DNA for the CDR3: TGTGCCATCAGGCAGGGGGATCCGGCGTCACCCCTCCACTTT.

V and J are TRBV6-5 and TRBJ2-7; 7 positions agree with TRBD2. The germline gives CDR1 MNHEY, CDR2 SVGAGI. V was pared by 8 bases and J by 3 bases, with 10 bases of the junction left unmatched. The CDR3 contains 14 residues. CDR3 region: CASGLGSQIYEQYF. The CDR3 nucleotides are TGTGCCAGCGGACTAGGGTCTCAGATCTACGAGCAGTACTTC.

Ten or more counts support this clonotype. The rearrangement uses TRBV5-4 and TRBJ2-2; 9 bases match TRBD1. Germline V gene sequence: CDR1 SGHNT, CDR2 YYREEE (reference sequence). The CDR3 extends over 16 amino acids. The V gene end was trimmed by 4 bases and the J gene end by 0 bases; junction bases not matched to a gene: 4. The CDR3 sequence is CASSGGQGTNTGELFF. For the CDR3, the DNA is TGTGCCAGCAGCGGTGGACAGGGGACGAACACCGGGGAGCTGTTTTTT.

In its sample, this clonotype was seen many times. This chain links TRBV20-1 with TRBJ2-3; D remains ambiguous. There are 14 residues in the CDR3. V lost 6 bases, J lost 1 base, and 14 bases lay in between. Germline CDR1 is DFQATT and CDR2 is SNEGSKA (reference sequence). DNA of the CDR3: TGCAGTGCGAGACCCAATCCGGGCACAGATACGCAGTATTTT. Translating gives CSARPNPGTDTQYF.

This clonotype appeared many times. This chain links TRBV2 with TRBJ1-6; the D gene is possibly TRBD1 (6 bases). The CDR3 runs 14 residues. Trimming removed 8 bases at V and 10 bases at J, with 18 bases between. Germline V gene data show CDR1 as SNHLY and CDR2 as FYNNEI. The DNA for the CDR3 is TGTGCCAGCGGCCCCGTGACAGGATTCTCACCCCTCCACTTT. It translates to CASGPVTGFSPLHF.

To note about this clonotype: A much larger clone lies a single base off, so this may be a read error. The chain couples TRBV7-8 to TRBJ2-7, with 10 bases lining up with TRBD2. The CDR3 extends over 15 amino acids. Germline V gene data show CDR1 as SGHVS and CDR2 as FQNEAQ. The CDR3 region has the DNA TGTGCCAGCAGCTCGCTAGCGGGAGTCTCCTACGAGCAGAACTTC. Protein product: CASSSLAGVSYEQNF.

The chain joins TRBV20-1 to TRBJ2-7; either TRBD1 or TRBD2 may supply D (5 bases each). V lost 7 bases and J lost 0, with 7 bases in between. The germline V gene has CDR1 DFQATT and CDR2 SNEGSKA (reference sequence). The CDR3 runs 11 residues. The CDR3 sequence: CSGGISYEQYF. The CDR3 nucleotides are TGCAGTGGGGGGATCTCCTACGAGCAGTACTTC.

This clonotype has just one count. This may come from a read error, since a much larger clone is one base off. This chain's CDR3 is CVSSSEGVGEKLFF. DNA for the CDR3: TGTGTCAGTAGCTCCGAGGGGGTCGGTGAAAAACTGTTTTTT. The chain recombines TRBV19 with TRBJ1-4; D might be TRBD1 (6 bases). Looked up from germline, CDR1 is LNHDA and CDR2 is SQIVND (reference sequence). The CDR3 has 14 residues.

This chain connects TRBV14 to TRBJ2-1; unclear D gene. Trimming shortened V by 4 bases and J by 1 base, and 11 bases separated the two germline ends. This CDR3 spans 15 amino acids. Germline V gene sequence: CDR1 SGHDN, CDR2 FVKESK. The CDR3 spells CASSPVLRSYNEQFF. The CDR3, as DNA: TGTGCCAGCAGCCCCGTTCTCCGGTCCTACAATGAGCAGTTCTTC.

This clonotype was seen a few times. The chain recombines TRBV28 with TRBJ2-7; D gene ambiguous. V was pared by 3 bases and J by 5 bases, with 14 bases between. Germline assignment: CDR1 MDHEN and CDR2 SYDVKM. This CDR3 comprises 14 residues. The CDR3 is CASSFAPLPDEQYF. The DNA for the CDR3 is TGTGCCAGCAGTTTTGCCCCCTTACCGGACGAGCAGTACTTC.

With regard to this clonotype: The junction differs from germline at one of its ends, possibly a read error. V usage is TRBV7-9 and J usage is TRBJ2-7; D not resolved. The CDR3 contains 14 residues. Germline CDR1 and CDR2: SEHNR and FQNEAQ (reference sequence). The CDR3 DNA sequence: TGTGCCAGCAGCTTAGGCTCGGATCCCTACGAGCAGTGCTTC. Protein sequence: CASSLGSDPYEQCF. Variable domain in full (rest from reference TRBV7-9 and TRBJ2-7): DTGVSQNPRHKITKRGQNVTFRCDPISEHNRLYWYRQTLGQGPEFLTYFQNEAQLEKSRLLSDRFSAERPKGSFSTLEIQRTEQGDSAMYLCASSLGSDPYEQCFGPGTRLTVT.

This clonotype was observed a handful of times. This chain's CDR3 is CASSHGRGSYNEQFF. In DNA form, the CDR3 reads TGTGCCAGCAGCCACGGACGGGGCTCCTACAATGAGCAGTTCTTC. The rearrangement joins TRBV6-2 or TRBV6-3 to TRBJ2-1, with TRBD2 as a possible D gene (5 bases). This CDR3 spans 15 amino acids. Germline assignment: CDR1 MNHEY and CDR2 SVGEGT. Trimming shortened V by 6 bases and J by 0 bases, and 12 bases separated the two germline ends.